This T cell receptor beta chain was recovered during a study of blood T cell repertoires in COVID-19. Across the whole study: PBMCs, B-cell-depleted T cells, or T cells provided the cDNA or gDNA that made up the material.

CDR3 length: 13 amino acids. Trimming left V 2 bases short and J 9 bases short, with 11 bases between. Germline lookup yields CDR1 LGHDT and CDR2 YNNKEL (reference sequence). Sequenced by immunoSEQ multiplex PCR; TCRdb stores in-frame clones only, minus some. The table has under 450,000 clones, 70% to 85% seen once; the top ten hold around 1.1%. Sequencing was carried out using peripheral blood. The TCR was taken from a human donor with acute or convalescent COVID-19. The donor label of this sample is uncertain. The V call is TRBV3-1 (or the pseudogene TRBV3-2), the J call TRBJ2-1; tentative D call: TRBD2 (6 bases). The CDR3 reads CASSQMSGVEQFF. The CDR3 DNA reads as TGTGCCAGCAGCCAAATGTCGGGAGTTGAGCAGTTCTTC.